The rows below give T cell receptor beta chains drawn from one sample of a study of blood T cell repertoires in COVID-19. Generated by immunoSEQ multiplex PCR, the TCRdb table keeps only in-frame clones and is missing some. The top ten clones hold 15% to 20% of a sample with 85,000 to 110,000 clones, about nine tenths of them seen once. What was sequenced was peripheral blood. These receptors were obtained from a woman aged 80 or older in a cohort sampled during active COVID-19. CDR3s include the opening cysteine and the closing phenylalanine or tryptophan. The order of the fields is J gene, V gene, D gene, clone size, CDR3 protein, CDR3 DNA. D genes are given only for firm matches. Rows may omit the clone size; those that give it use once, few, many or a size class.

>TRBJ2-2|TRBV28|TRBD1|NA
CASSLYPGQGDTGELFF
TGTGCCAGCAGTTTATATCCGGGACAGGGAGACACCGGGGAGCTGTTTTTT
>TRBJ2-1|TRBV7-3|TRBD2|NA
CASSPAWGGGVEQFF
TGTGCCAGCAGCCCCGCTTGGGGGGGAGGCGTTGAGCAGTTCTTC
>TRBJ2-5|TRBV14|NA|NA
CASSQGTQETQYF
TGTGCCAGCAGCCAAGGGACACAAGAGACCCAGTACTTC
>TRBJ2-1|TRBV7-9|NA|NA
CASSPRSNNEQFF
TGTGCCAGCAGCCCCAGGTCAAACAATGAGCAGTTCTTC
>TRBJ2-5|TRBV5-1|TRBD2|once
CASSPSGGNEETQYF
TGCGCCAGCAGCCCATCGGGGGGGAACGAAGAGACCCAGTACTTC
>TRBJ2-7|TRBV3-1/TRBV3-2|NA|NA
CASSRPDIGDHEQYF
TGTGCCAGCAGCCGCCCGGACATCGGTGACCACGAGCAGTACTTC
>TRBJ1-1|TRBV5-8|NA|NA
CASSFFRGSDTEAFF
TGTGCCAGCAGCTTTTTTCGGGGTTCGGACACTGAAGCTTTCTTT
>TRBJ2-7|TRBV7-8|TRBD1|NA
CASSLQSDRAEQYF
TGTGCCAGCAGCTTACAATCCGACAGGGCCGAGCAGTACTTC
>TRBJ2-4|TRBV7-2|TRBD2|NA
CASSSGLAGGQNIQYF
TGTGCCAGCAGCTCGGGACTAGCGGGGGGGCAAAACATTCAGTACTTC
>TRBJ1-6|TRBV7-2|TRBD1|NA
CASSLARDRSPLHF
TGTGCCAGCAGCTTAGCTCGGGACAGGTCACCCCTCCACTTT
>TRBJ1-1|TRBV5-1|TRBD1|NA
CASSSGTGSTEAFF
TGCGCCAGCAGTTCAGGGACAGGGAGCACTGAAGCTTTCTTT
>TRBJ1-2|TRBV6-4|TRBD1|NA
CASRRDSFYGYTF
TGTGCCAGCAGACGGGACAGCTTCTATGGCTACACCTTC
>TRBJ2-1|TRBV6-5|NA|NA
CASSNPLREQFF
TGTGCCAGCAGCAACCCACTCCGTGAGCAGTTCTTC
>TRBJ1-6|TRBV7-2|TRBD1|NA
CASSPGTGGPPLHF
TGTGCCAGCAGCCCCGGGACAGGGGGGCCACCCCTCCACTTT
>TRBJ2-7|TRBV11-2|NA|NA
CASSLDGVGANTYEQYF
TGTGCCAGCAGCTTAGATGGGGTGGGAGCCAATACCTACGAGCAGTACTTC
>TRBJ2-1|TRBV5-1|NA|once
CASSSGRTPNEQFF
TGCGCCAGCAGCTCGGGTAGGACTCCAAATGAGCAGTTCTTC
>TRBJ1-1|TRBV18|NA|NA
CASGQGRGTEAFF
TGTGCCAGCGGGCAAGGGCGGGGCACTGAAGCTTTCTTT
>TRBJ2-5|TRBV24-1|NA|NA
CATSDSRTETRETQYF
TGTGCCACCAGTGATTCCCGGACGGAGACTAGGGAGACCCAGTACTTC
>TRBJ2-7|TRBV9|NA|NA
CASSVGGNEQYF
TGTGCCAGCAGCGTAGGAGGGAACGAGCAGTACTTC
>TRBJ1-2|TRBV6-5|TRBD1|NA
CASSRQGRVGYTF
TGTGCCAGCAGCCGACAGGGGAGAGTTGGCTACACCTTC
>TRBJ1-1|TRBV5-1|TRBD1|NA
CASSAQGAENTEAFF
TGCGCCAGCAGCGCCCAGGGGGCAGAGAACACTGAAGCTTTCTTT
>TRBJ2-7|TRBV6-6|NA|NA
CASTTPPYEQYF
TGTGCCAGCACGACTCCCCCCTACGAGCAGTACTTC
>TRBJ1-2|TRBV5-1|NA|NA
CASSNPQGAGYTF
TGCGCCAGCAGCAACCCGCAGGGCGCTGGCTACACCTTC
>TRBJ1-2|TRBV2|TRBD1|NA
CASSQSNTGAGGYTF
TGTGCCAGCAGTCAATCTAATACAGGGGCGGGAGGCTACACCTTC
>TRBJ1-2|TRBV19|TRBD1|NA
CASSVTGLTYYGYTF
TGTGCCAGTAGTGTGACAGGGTTGACATACTATGGCTACACCTTC
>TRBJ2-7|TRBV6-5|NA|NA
CASRRRGEDSYEQYF
TGTGCCAGCAGAAGGAGGGGCGAAGACTCCTACGAGCAGTACTTC
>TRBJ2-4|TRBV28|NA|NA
CASSPGGANIQYF
TGTGCCAGCAGCCCCGGGGGAGCCAACATTCAGTACTTC
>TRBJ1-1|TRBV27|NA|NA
CASLAAGVTNTEAFF
TGTGCCAGCCTAGCCGCGGGGGTCACGAACACTGAAGCTTTCTTT
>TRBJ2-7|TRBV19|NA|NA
CASSGDSYEQYF
TGTGCCAGTAGTGGAGACTCCTACGAGCAGTACTTC
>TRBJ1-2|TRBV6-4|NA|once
CASSPGNANYGYTF
TGTGCCAGCAGTCCGGGGAATGCGAACTATGGCTACACCTTC
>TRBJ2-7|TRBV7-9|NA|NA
CASSLVAGSNEQYF
TGTGCCAGCAGCTTAGTAGCAGGGTCGAACGAGCAGTACTTC
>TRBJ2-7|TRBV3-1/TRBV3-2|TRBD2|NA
CASSHITGGIYEQYF
TGTGCCAGCAGCCACATTACGGGAGGTATCTACGAGCAGTACTTC
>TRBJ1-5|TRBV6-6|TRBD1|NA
CASRGQGSNQPQHF
TGTGCCAGCAGAGGACAGGGGAGCAATCAGCCCCAGCATTTT
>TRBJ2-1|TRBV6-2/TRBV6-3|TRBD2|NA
CASSYSGTHNEQFF
TGTGCCAGCAGTTATAGCGGGACTCACAATGAGCAGTTCTTC
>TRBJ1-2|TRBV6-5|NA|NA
CASRLTGVGYYGYTF
TGTGCCAGCAGATTGACAGGTGTCGGTTACTATGGCTACACCTTC
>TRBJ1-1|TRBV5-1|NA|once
CASSSNRVNTEAFF
TGCGCCAGCAGCTCTAACAGGGTGAACACTGAAGCTTTCTTT
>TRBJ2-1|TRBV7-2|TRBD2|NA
CASSRLADNEQFF
TGTGCCAGCAGCCGACTAGCGGACAATGAGCAGTTCTTC
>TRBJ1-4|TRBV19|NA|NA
CASSILGLTNEKLFF
TGTGCCAGTAGTATTCTTGGGCTTACTAATGAAAAACTGTTTTTT
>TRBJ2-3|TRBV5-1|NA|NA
CASSLGRAMVTDTQYF
TGCGCCAGCAGCTTGGGTCGAGCGATGGTCACAGATACGCAGTATTTT
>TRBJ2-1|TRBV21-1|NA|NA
CASRTNDSDPQWNEQFF
TGTGCCAGCAGAACCAATGACAGCGATCCCCAATGGAATGAGCAGTTCTTC